The 8 T cell receptor beta chains below were found in one sample sequenced in a study of CD8 T cells in Susac syndrome. Roughly 0.45 to 1 ug RNA was reverse transcribed with random hexamers. One entry per CDR3 protein, called by TCRdb with MiXCR from the immunoSEQ multiplex PCR reads. Of about 150,000 distinct CDR3 sequences in the sample, approximately 96% were seen once. Sequenced: CD8+ T cells from PBMCs. The receptors derive from a human donor with multiple sclerosis.

J is TRBJ1-5 and V is TRBV27; TRBD1 might be the D (5 bases). With 2 bases removed from V and 7 bases from J, the gap between germline ends came to 12 bases. Germline V CDR1 and CDR2: MNHEY, SMNVEV (reference sequence). This CDR3 has 14 amino acids. The DNA for the CDR3 is TGTGCCAGCAGTTTAGTGGGGACCGACCAGCCCCAGCATTTT. This encodes CASSLVGTDQPQHF.

V is TRBV13 and J is TRBJ2-7, with D tentatively TRBD1 (6 bases). V gave up 6 bases and J gave up 3 bases, with 12 bases separating them. This CDR3 contains 13 residues. Per germline, CDR1 PRHDT and CDR2 FYEKMQ (reference sequence). The CDR3 DNA sequence: TGTGCCAGCAGAGTATCGGGACACTACGAGCAGTACTTC. Amino acids: CASRVSGHYEQYF.

The V gene is TRBV9, the J gene TRBJ1-2, with 8 bases matching TRBD1. Trimming took 3 bases from V and 8 from J; bases not matched to a gene: 6. The CDR3 runs 13 residues. The V gene's germline CDR1 is SGDLS and CDR2 YYNGEE. CDR3 region: CASSAGGSSGYTF. CDR3 DNA: TGTGCCAGCAGCGCAGGGGGCTCTTCGGGCTACACCTTC.

Only one count was recorded for this clonotype. V and J are TRBV2 and TRBJ1-2, with D perhaps TRBD1 (5 bases). Trimming cost V 4 bases and J 3 bases, with 21 bases left between them. Germline V gene data show CDR1 as SNHLY and CDR2 as FYNNEI. CDR3 length: 17 amino acids. This chain's CDR3 is CASSVERGNVSHYGYTF. CDR3 sequence (DNA): TGTGCCAGCAGTGTCGAACGGGGCAACGTTTCTCACTATGGCTACACCTTC.

This clonotype appeared a single time. The chain carries TRBV28 and TRBJ1-5; D gene ambiguous. Trimming took 8 bases from V and 1 from J, leaving 6 bases between them. In germline, CDR1 is MDHEN, CDR2 SYDVKM. CDR3 length: 12 amino acids. The CDR3 DNA reads TGTGCCAGCCGCCGGAGCAATCAGCCCCAGCATTTT. This encodes CASRRSNQPQHF.

The CDR3 protein is CASSRTSGNRHEQFF. CDR3 DNA sequence: TGTGCCAGCAGCCGGACTAGCGGGAACAGGCATGAGCAGTTCTTC. This sequence joins TRBV6-2 or TRBV6-3 and TRBJ2-1; 12 nucleotides agree with TRBD2. Germline V lookup: CDR1 MNHEY, CDR2 SVGEGT. Germline trimming cut 6 bases from V and 8 bases from J; bases unmatched to any gene: 8. The CDR3 runs 15 residues.

The V and J genes are TRBV7-2 and TRBJ2-3; D is possibly TRBD1 (5 bases). The CDR3 runs to 14 residues. Deletions cut 6 bases from V and 2 bases from J, with 12 bases between. The germline V gene has CDR1 SGHTA and CDR2 FQGNSA. The CDR3 loop is CASSRQINTDTQYF. CDR3 DNA: TGTGCCAGCAGTAGACAGATCAACACAGATACGCAGTATTTT.

This chain uses TRBV25-1 with TRBJ1-2; 8 bases line up with TRBD1. V was pared by 4 bases and J by 4 bases, with 5 bases of the junction left unmatched. This CDR3 contains 14 residues. Germline CDR1 and CDR2: MGHDK and SYGVNS. DNA of the CDR3: TGTGCCAGCAGTGGGTTGGGACAGGCCTATGGCTACACCTTC. Translating it yields CASSGLGQAYGYTF.